This T cell receptor (beta chain) was profiled in a study of control samples from healthy donors and cancer patients. This CDR3 region has 16 residues. Trimming took off 10 bases at V and 0 bases at J, with 16 bases between the two ends. Germline-derived CDR1 and CDR2 are LNHDA and SQIVND (reference sequence). TCRdb's copy holds only in-frame clones and misses some; the assay was immunoSEQ multiplex PCR. This table holds roughly 120,000 clones, 85% to 90% found once. The sequenced sample was blood. V is TRBV19 and J is TRBJ1-6, with no clear D. This clonotype originated in a woman in her forties or fifties in good health. CDR3 bases: TGTGCCAAAAAACTCCCCCGGCGCTCCTATAATTCACCCCTCCACTTT. Amino acids: CAKKLPRRSYNSPLHF.